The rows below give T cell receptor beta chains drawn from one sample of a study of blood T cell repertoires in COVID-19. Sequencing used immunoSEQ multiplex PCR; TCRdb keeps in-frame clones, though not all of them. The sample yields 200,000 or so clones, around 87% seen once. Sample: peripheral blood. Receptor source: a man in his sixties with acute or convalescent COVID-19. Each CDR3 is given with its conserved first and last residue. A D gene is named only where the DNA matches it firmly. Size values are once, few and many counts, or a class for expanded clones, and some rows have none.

CDR3 protein: CASSGQNTEAFF; CDR3 DNA: TGTGCCAGCAGCGGGCAAAACACTGAAGCTTTCTTT; D gene: -; J gene: TRBJ1-1; clone size: -; V gene: TRBV9
CDR3 protein: CASRGDGELFF; CDR3 DNA: TGTGCCAGCAGAGGGGACGGGGAGCTGTTTTTT; D gene: -; J gene: TRBJ2-2; clone size: -; V gene: TRBV2
CDR3 protein: CASSRRGSPGQIDTQYF; CDR3 DNA: TGTGCCAGCAGCCGCCGGGGTAGCCCGGGCCAAATAGATACGCAGTATTTT; D gene: -; J gene: TRBJ2-3; clone size: -; V gene: TRBV7-3
CDR3 protein: CASSVVGTGETQYF; CDR3 DNA: TGTGCCAGCAGCGTTGTAGGGACAGGGGAGACCCAGTACTTC; D gene: TRBD1; J gene: TRBJ2-5; clone size: -; V gene: TRBV9
CDR3 protein: CASSPGLAGGETQYF; CDR3 DNA: TGTGCCAGCAGTCCGGGACTAGCGGGGGGAGAGACCCAGTACTTC; D gene: TRBD2; J gene: TRBJ2-5; clone size: -; V gene: TRBV6-1
CDR3 protein: CASSRTGGSYGYTF; CDR3 DNA: TGTGCCAGCAGCCGGACAGGGGGAAGCTATGGCTACACCTTC; D gene: TRBD1; J gene: TRBJ1-2; clone size: few; V gene: TRBV14
CDR3 protein: CASSYPRKAGLAFQETQYF; CDR3 DNA: TGTGCCAGCAGCTACCCGAGGAAGGCGGGACTAGCCTTCCAAGAGACCCAGTACTTC; D gene: TRBD2; J gene: TRBJ2-5; clone size: -; V gene: TRBV7-6
CDR3 protein: CASSHVWGGGKDTQYF; CDR3 DNA: TGTGCCAGCAGCCACGTGTGGGGGGGCGGGAAAGATACGCAGTATTTT; D gene: -; J gene: TRBJ2-3; clone size: -; V gene: TRBV3-1/TRBV3-2
CDR3 protein: CASSLMAGLAGSPLHF; CDR3 DNA: TGTGCCAGCAGCTTAATGGCAGGGTTGGCCGGCTCACCCCTCCACTTT; D gene: -; J gene: TRBJ1-6; clone size: -; V gene: TRBV7-2
CDR3 protein: CAWSVRGQRGRNGYTF; CDR3 DNA: TGTGCCTGGAGTGTACGCGGACAGCGGGGCCGTAATGGCTACACCTTC; D gene: -; J gene: TRBJ1-2; clone size: -; V gene: TRBV30
CDR3 protein: CASSPRMVILGAGYNEQFF; CDR3 DNA: TGTGCCAGCTCACCAAGGATGGTTATTCTGGGGGCTGGCTACAATGAGCAGTTCTTC; D gene: -; J gene: TRBJ2-1; clone size: -; V gene: TRBV18
CDR3 protein: CASSLVGQGVAGYTF; CDR3 DNA: TGTGCCAGCAGCTTAGTAGGGCAGGGGGTTGCTGGCTACACCTTC; D gene: TRBD1; J gene: TRBJ1-2; clone size: -; V gene: TRBV7-9
CDR3 protein: CASSLGAPYEQYF; CDR3 DNA: TGTGCCAGCAGCTTAGGGGCCCCCTACGAGCAGTACTTC; D gene: -; J gene: TRBJ2-7; clone size: -; V gene: TRBV13
CDR3 protein: CASSDRGPGNIQYF; CDR3 DNA: TGCGCCAGCAGCGACAGGGGGCCTGGAAACATTCAGTACTTC; D gene: TRBD1; J gene: TRBJ2-4; clone size: -; V gene: TRBV5-1
CDR3 protein: CASSSQKRYQPQHF; CDR3 DNA: TGTGCCAGCAGCTCACAAAAACGATATCAGCCCCAGCATTTT; D gene: -; J gene: TRBJ1-5; clone size: -; V gene: TRBV5-5
CDR3 protein: CASSFRQGKFF; CDR3 DNA: TGTGCCAGTAGTTTTCGACAGGGGAAGTTCTTC; D gene: TRBD1; J gene: TRBJ2-1; clone size: few; V gene: TRBV19
CDR3 protein: CASRRGQNTGELFF; CDR3 DNA: TGTGCCAGTAGAAGAGGCCAGAACACCGGGGAGCTGTTTTTT; D gene: -; J gene: TRBJ2-2; clone size: -; V gene: TRBV19
CDR3 protein: CASSQAATSGLETQYF; CDR3 DNA: TGTGCCAGCAGCCAGGCTGCGACTAGCGGGCTGGAGACCCAGTACTTC; D gene: TRBD2; J gene: TRBJ2-5; clone size: -; V gene: TRBV3-1/TRBV3-2
CDR3 protein: CATSRDSGAYEQYF; CDR3 DNA: TGTGCCACCAGCAGAGATTCCGGAGCCTACGAGCAGTACTTC; D gene: -; J gene: TRBJ2-7; clone size: -; V gene: TRBV15
CDR3 protein: CASSQPRQGTGYTF; CDR3 DNA: TGTGCCAGCAGCCAACCTAGACAGGGAACTGGCTACACCTTC; D gene: TRBD1; J gene: TRBJ1-2; clone size: -; V gene: TRBV6-2/TRBV6-3
CDR3 protein: CASSGTGTGYTF; CDR3 DNA: TGTGCCAGCAGCGGGACAGGGACCGGCTACACCTTC; D gene: TRBD1; J gene: TRBJ1-2; clone size: -; V gene: TRBV27
CDR3 protein: CASSESGRTYEQYF; CDR3 DNA: TGCGCCAGCAGTGAGTCTGGGAGAACCTACGAGCAGTACTTC; D gene: -; J gene: TRBJ2-7; clone size: -; V gene: TRBV10-1
CDR3 protein: CASSFFGRDNSPLHF; CDR3 DNA: TGTGCCAGCAGTTTCTTCGGGAGAGATAATTCACCCCTCCACTTT; D gene: -; J gene: TRBJ1-6; clone size: -; V gene: TRBV27
CDR3 protein: CASSNRTGYGYTF; CDR3 DNA: TGTGCCAGCAGCAACCGGACAGGATATGGCTACACCTTC; D gene: TRBD1; J gene: TRBJ1-2; clone size: -; V gene: TRBV9
CDR3 protein: CASSLGPRESGEQYF; CDR3 DNA: TGCGCCAGCAGCTTGGGTCCCCGGGAGTCGGGCGAGCAGTACTTC; D gene: -; J gene: TRBJ2-7; clone size: -; V gene: TRBV5-1
CDR3 protein: CASSSRTGWVGGYTF; CDR3 DNA: TGTGCCAGCAGTTCCCGGACAGGTTGGGTCGGTGGCTACACCTTC; D gene: TRBD1; J gene: TRBJ1-2; clone size: -; V gene: TRBV28
CDR3 protein: CATSRDPTDRRTNEKLFF; CDR3 DNA: TGTGCCACCAGCAGAGATCCAACAGACCGCCGAACTAATGAAAAACTGTTTTTT; D gene: -; J gene: TRBJ1-4; clone size: -; V gene: TRBV15
CDR3 protein: CASSLAFRGTGELFF; CDR3 DNA: TGTGCCAGCAGCTTAGCATTCAGGGGTACCGGGGAGCTGTTTTTT; D gene: -; J gene: TRBJ2-2; clone size: -; V gene: TRBV11-1
CDR3 protein: CASSEGQGSNQPQHF; CDR3 DNA: TGTGCCAGCAGTGAGGGACAGGGTAGCAATCAGCCCCAGCATTTT; D gene: TRBD1; J gene: TRBJ1-5; clone size: -; V gene: TRBV6-1
CDR3 protein: CASSSSPSFEQYF; CDR3 DNA: TGCGCCAGCAGCTCAAGCCCTAGCTTCGAGCAGTACTTC; D gene: -; J gene: TRBJ2-7; clone size: -; V gene: TRBV4-1
CDR3 protein: CASSLVRATNTEAFF; CDR3 DNA: TGTGCCAGCAGCTTAGTCCGAGCCACTAACACTGAAGCTTTCTTT; D gene: -; J gene: TRBJ1-1; clone size: -; V gene: TRBV7-2
CDR3 protein: CASSSRDFSYNEQFF; CDR3 DNA: TGTGCCAGCAGTTCCCGGGACTTCTCCTACAATGAGCAGTTCTTC; D gene: -; J gene: TRBJ2-1; clone size: -; V gene: TRBV6-5